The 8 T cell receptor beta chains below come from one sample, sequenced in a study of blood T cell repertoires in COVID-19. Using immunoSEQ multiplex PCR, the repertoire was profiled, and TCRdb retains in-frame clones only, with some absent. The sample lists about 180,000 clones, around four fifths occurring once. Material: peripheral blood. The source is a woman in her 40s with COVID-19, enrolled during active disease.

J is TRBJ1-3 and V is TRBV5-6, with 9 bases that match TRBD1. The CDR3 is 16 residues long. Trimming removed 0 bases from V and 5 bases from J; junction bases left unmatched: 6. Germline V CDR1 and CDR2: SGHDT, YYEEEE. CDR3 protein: CASSLGSGTGRNTIYF. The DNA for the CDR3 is TGTGCCAGCAGCTTGGGATCCGGGACAGGGAGAAACACCATATATTTT.

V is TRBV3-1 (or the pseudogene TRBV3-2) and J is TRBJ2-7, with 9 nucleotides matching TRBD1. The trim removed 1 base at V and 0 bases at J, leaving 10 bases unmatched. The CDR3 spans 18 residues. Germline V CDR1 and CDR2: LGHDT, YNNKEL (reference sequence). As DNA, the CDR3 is TGTGCCAGCAGCCAAGGGACAGGGGTTTATGGCAGCTCCTACGAGCAGTACTTC. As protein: CASSQGTGVYGSSYEQYF.

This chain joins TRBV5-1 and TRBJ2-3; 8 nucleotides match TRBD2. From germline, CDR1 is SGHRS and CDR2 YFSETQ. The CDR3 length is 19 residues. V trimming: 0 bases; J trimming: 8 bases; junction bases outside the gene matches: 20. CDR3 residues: CASSLGGLGILVPRLTQYF. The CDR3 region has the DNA TGCGCCAGCAGCTTGGGGGGACTAGGCATTTTAGTCCCCCGCCTTACGCAGTATTTT.

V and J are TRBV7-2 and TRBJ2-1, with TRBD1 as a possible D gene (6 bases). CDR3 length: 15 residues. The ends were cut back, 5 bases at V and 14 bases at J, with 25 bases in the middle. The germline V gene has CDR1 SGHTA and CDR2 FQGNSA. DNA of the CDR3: TGTGCCAGCAGCCCGGTGCCGGGACAACGGGCCCGGGAGTTCTTC. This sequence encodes CASSPVPGQRAREFF. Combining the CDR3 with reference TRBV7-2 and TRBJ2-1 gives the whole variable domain GAGVSQSPSNKVTEKGKDVELRCDPISGHTALYWYRQSLGQGLEFLIYFQGNSAPDKSGLPSDRFSAERTGGSVSTLTIQRTQQEDSAVYLCASSPVPGQRAREFFGPGTRLTVL.

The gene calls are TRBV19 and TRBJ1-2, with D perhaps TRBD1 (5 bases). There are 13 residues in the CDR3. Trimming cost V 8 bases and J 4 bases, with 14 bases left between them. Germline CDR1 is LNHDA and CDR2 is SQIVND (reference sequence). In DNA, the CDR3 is TGTGCCAGTGGCAGGGTGTCACTCTATGGCTACACCTTC. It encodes CASGRVSLYGYTF. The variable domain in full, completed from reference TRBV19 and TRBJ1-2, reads DGGITQSPKYLFRKEGQNVTLSCEQNLNHDAMYWYRQDPGQGLRLIYYSQIVNDFQKGDIAEGYSVSREKKESFPLTVTSAQKNPTAFYLCASGRVSLYGYTFGSGTRLTVV.

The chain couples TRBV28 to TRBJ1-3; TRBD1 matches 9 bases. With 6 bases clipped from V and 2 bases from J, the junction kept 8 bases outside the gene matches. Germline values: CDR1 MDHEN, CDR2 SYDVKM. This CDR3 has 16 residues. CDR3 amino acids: CASSPGTGLAGNTIYF. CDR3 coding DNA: TGTGCCAGCAGCCCCGGGACAGGGCTGGCTGGAAACACCATATATTTT.

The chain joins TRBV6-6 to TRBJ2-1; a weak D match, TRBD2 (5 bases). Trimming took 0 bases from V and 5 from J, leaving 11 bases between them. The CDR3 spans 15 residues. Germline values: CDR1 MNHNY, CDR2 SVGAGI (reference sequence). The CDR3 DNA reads TGTGCCAGCAGTTACTCTGCGGGTCGGAACAATGAGCAGTTCTTC. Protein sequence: CASSYSAGRNNEQFF.

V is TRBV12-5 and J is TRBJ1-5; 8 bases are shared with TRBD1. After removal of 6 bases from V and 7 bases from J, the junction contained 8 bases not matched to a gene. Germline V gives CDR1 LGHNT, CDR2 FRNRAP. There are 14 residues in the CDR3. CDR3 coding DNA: TGTGCTAGTGGCTTAGGACAGGGAAACCAGCCCCAGCATTTT. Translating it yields CASGLGQGNQPQHF.